This entry lists 13 T cell receptor beta chains sequenced from one sample in a study of radiation and T cells in renal cell carcinoma. Generated by immunoSEQ multiplex PCR, the TCRdb table keeps only in-frame clones and is missing some. Of about 160,000 clones listed, about 87% were seen once; the top ten hold 4.1%. The sample's time point: baseline pretreatment blood. Treatment meaning: 15 Gy SBRT to primary tumor, nephrectomy 4 weeks later. The sample in question was blood, obtained from a patient whose treatment included radiotherapy and nephrectomy. Source of these receptors: a woman aged 70-85 years with renal cell carcinoma.

CDR3 DNA sequence: TGTGCCAGCAGCTTAGCAATTTCACTCGGAAACACCATATATTTT. Protein sequence: CASSLAISLGNTIYF. J is TRBJ1-3 and V is TRBV11-3; D remains ambiguous. From germline, CDR1 is SGHNT and CDR2 YENEEA. The CDR3 sequence is 15 residues long. V was trimmed by 1 base and J by 4 bases, leaving 11 bases between them.

This clone has a handful of counts. V usage is TRBV6-1 and J usage is TRBJ2-7, with 9 bases aligning to TRBD1. Per germline, CDR1 MNHNS and CDR2 SASEGT. Trimming removed 4 bases from V and 2 bases from J; junction bases left unmatched: 12. The CDR3 consists of 17 residues. CDR3 sequence (DNA): TGTGCCAGCAGTGCTCCTTACAGGGGGCGGATTACCTACGAGCAGTACTTC. Its translation is CASSAPYRGRITYEQYF.

The J gene is TRBJ2-3, the V gene TRBV4-2, with D perhaps TRBD2 (5 bases). Trimming cost V 0 bases and J 0 bases, with 10 bases left between them. The length of the CDR3 is 16 residues. CDR1 LGHNA and CDR2 YNFKEQ come from the germline V gene. The CDR3 spells CASSQDSGSSTDTQYF. CDR3 sequence (DNA): TGTGCCAGCAGCCAAGATTCGGGGTCAAGCACAGATACGCAGTATTTT.

This chain uses TRBV4-1 with TRBJ2-2; 10 nucleotides agree with TRBD2. This CDR3 region has 18 residues. Unmatched junction bases numbered 8, after V lost 0 bases and J lost 4 bases. Per germline, CDR1 MGHRA and CDR2 YSYEKL. DNA for the CDR3: TGCGCCAGCAGCCAAGATCGGGAACTAGCGGGGCCCACCGGGGAGCTGTTTTTT. As protein: CASSQDRELAGPTGELFF.

The chain employs TRBV28 and TRBJ1-1, with unresolved D. This CDR3 is built from 15 residues. Germline CDR1 reads MDHEN; CDR2 reads SYDVKM. V lost 6 bases to trimming and J lost 1 base, with 15 bases between them. CDR3 sequence reads: CASSLAGRSNTEAFF. DNA of the CDR3: TGTGCCAGCAGCCTTGCGGGGAGGTCGAACACTGAAGCTTTCTTT. The whole variable domain, remainder taken from reference TRBV28 and TRBJ1-1, is DVKVTQSSRYLVKRTGEKVFLECVQDMDHENMFWYRQDPGLGLRLIYFSYDVKMKEKGDIPEGYSVSREKKERFSLILESASTNQTSMYLCASSLAGRSNTEAFFGQGTRLTVV.

To note about this clone: The sample has other DNA sequences that encode this CDR3 too. The chain couples TRBV7-2 to TRBJ1-3; 7 bases match TRBD1. The germline V gene encodes CDR1 SGHTA and CDR2 FQGNSA. CDR3 length: 14 amino acids. Unmatched junction bases numbered 2, after V lost 4 bases and J lost 2 bases. CDR3 nucleotide sequence: TGTGCCAGCAGCTCCGACAGGGCTGGAAACACCATATATTTT. This gives the protein CASSSDRAGNTIYF.

In DNA form, the CDR3 reads TGTGCCTGGAGTCTCGGGACACCACCCTCCTACAATGAGCAGTTCTTC. Translated: CAWSLGTPPSYNEQFF. This chain joins TRBV30 and TRBJ2-1, with D perhaps matching TRBD1 (6 bases). The CDR3 is made up of 16 amino acids. The V and J ends lost 2 bases and 0 bases respectively, with 14 bases between them. Germline V gene sequence: CDR1 GTSNPN, CDR2 SVGIG (reference sequence).

The gene calls are TRBV9 and TRBJ2-5; 11 bases align to TRBD2. The V gene's germline CDR1 is SGDLS and CDR2 YYNGEE. V dropped 0 bases and J dropped 0; count of bases not matched to a gene: 7. The CDR3 is 18 amino acids. This CDR3 reads CASSVGASGGPYQETQYF. In DNA form, the CDR3 reads TGTGCCAGCAGCGTAGGTGCTAGCGGGGGGCCGTACCAAGAGACCCAGTACTTC.

This chain connects TRBV2 to TRBJ1-2; D is uncertain. Germline-derived CDR1 and CDR2 are SNHLY and FYNNEI. The CDR3 sequence is 14 residues long. Trimming removed 1 base from V and 2 bases from J, with 8 bases in between. DNA for the CDR3: TGTGCCAGCAGTGAAGTAGGGAAAAACTATGGCTACACCTTC. It yields the protein CASSEVGKNYGYTF. Together with reference TRBV2 and TRBJ1-2, the CDR3 gives the full variable domain: EPEVTQTPSHQVTQMGQEVILRCVPISNHLYFYWYRQILGQKVEFLVSFYNNEISEKSEIFDDQFSVERPDGSNFTLKIRSTKLEDSAMYFCASSEVGKNYGYTFGSGTRLTVV.

This rearrangement joins TRBV5-6 to TRBJ1-2, with a possible D match to TRBD1 (6 bases). This CDR3 has 17 residues. CDR1 SGHDT and CDR2 YYEEEE come from the germline V gene. Trimming removed 0 bases from V and 4 bases from J, with 19 bases in between. As DNA, the CDR3 is TGTGCCAGCAGCTTGGCGGGGGGCATCTCACAAATCTATGGCTACACCTTC. Protein: CASSLAGGISQIYGYTF.

The chain employs TRBV19 and TRBJ2-3, with 10 bases that match TRBD2. Germline CDR1 reads LNHDA; CDR2 reads SQIVND (reference sequence). The V gene end was trimmed by 9 bases and the J gene end by 0 bases; junction bases not matched to a gene: 0. This CDR3 comprises 13 residues. This CDR3 reads CARLAGSTDTQYF. For the CDR3, the DNA is TGTGCCAGACTAGCGGGGAGCACAGATACGCAGTATTTT. Full variable domain (remainder filled in from reference TRBV19 and TRBJ2-3): DGGITQSPKYLFRKEGQNVTLSCEQNLNHDAMYWYRQDPGQGLRLIYYSQIVNDFQKGDIAEGYSVSREKKESFPLTVTSAQKNPTAFYLCARLAGSTDTQYFGPGTRLTVL.

This sequence joins TRBV7-9 and TRBJ1-1, with TRBD1 identical over 9 bases. The CDR3 totals 15 residues. Germline V gives CDR1 SEHNR, CDR2 FQNEAQ (reference sequence). Trimming at V came to 4 bases and at J to 3 bases, leaving 6 bases not matched to a gene. CDR3 sequence reads: CASSSGQGKDTEAFF. The DNA for the CDR3 is TGTGCCAGCAGCTCGGGACAGGGAAAGGACACTGAAGCTTTCTTT.

This rearrangement joins TRBV5-6 to TRBJ2-7, with a tentative D call TRBD2 (5 bases). Germline V gene data show CDR1 as SGHDT and CDR2 as YYEEEE. V was cut by 4 bases and J by 3 bases, with 11 bases left in between. The CDR3 is 13 residues long. Here the CDR3 DNA reads TGTGCCAGCAGCCCGGGAACTATCTACGAGCAGTACTTC. Translation gives CASSPGTIYEQYF.